The 10 T cell receptor beta chains below were found in one sample sequenced in a study of post-analysis software for immune sequencing data. General observations from the study: Patients had higher frequencies than controls of roughly five TRBV segments, including TRBV5-6, TRBV5-1 and TRBV20-1.

Sequencing libraries made from TCR beta cDNA carried unique molecular identifiers. From the PCR reads, TCRdb called clonotypes with MiXCR, one entry per CDR3 protein. Among about 500,000 distinct CDR3 sequences listed, roughly 46% were seen once. No cognate antigen is known for these TCRs. Sequencing was performed on blood. These receptors were obtained from a girl aged 10 to 17 with multiple sclerosis.

V usage is TRBV4-1 and J usage is TRBJ1-1; D might be TRBD1 (6 bases). The CDR3 loop spans 15 amino acids. The germline V and J ends were trimmed by 5 bases and 4 bases, with 17 bases remaining between them. CDR1 and CDR2 (germline): MGHRA, YSYEKL. CDR3 nucleotide sequence: TGCGCCAGCAGCTCGGGGGGCAGGGAGGGCACTGAAGCTTTCTTT. Protein sequence: CASSSGGREGTEAFF.

This clonotype was seen just once. The J gene is TRBJ2-1, the V gene TRBV20-1; either TRBD1 or TRBD2 may fit D (5 bases each). This CDR3 is 14 amino acids long. Germline CDR1 DFQATT, CDR2 SNEGSKA (reference sequence). Trimming cost V 3 bases and J 8 bases, with 17 bases left between them. CDR3 coding DNA: TGCAGTGCTAGTGGCGGACCGAGGGGCGATGAGCAGTTCTTC. Residues: CSASGGPRGDEQFF.

The chain carries TRBV12-3 or TRBV12-4 and TRBJ2-1, with 10 bases that match TRBD2. The CDR3 is 17 residues long. Trimming at V came to 3 bases and at J to 6 bases, leaving 11 bases not matched to a gene. The CDR3 sequence: CASSLRGGLARRNEQFF. The CDR3 nucleotides are TGTGCCAGCAGTTTGCGGGGGGGACTAGCGAGACGCAATGAGCAGTTCTTC.

V usage is TRBV29-1 and J usage is TRBJ1-2; tentative D call: TRBD1 (5 bases). The germline V gene encodes CDR1 SQVTM and CDR2 ANQGSEA. Between the trimmed V and J ends, which lost 7 bases and 6 bases, there was a span of 15 bases. CDR3 length equals 12 residues. In nucleotides, the CDR3 is TGCAGCGGAGAAGACAGCCCGGATGGCTACACCTTC. It yields the protein CSGEDSPDGYTF. The full variable domain, in which reference TRBV29-1 and TRBJ1-2 provide the parts outside the CDR3, is SAVISQKPSRDICQRGTSLTIQCQVDSQVTMMFWYRQQPGQSLTLIATANQGSEATYESGFVIDKFPISRPNLTFSTLTVSNMSPEDSSIYLCSGEDSPDGYTFGSGTRLTVV.

This clonotype has just a few counts. J is TRBJ2-3 and V is TRBV2; a possible D gene is TRBD2 (5 bases). The CDR3 is 17 amino acids. Germline CDR1 and CDR2: SNHLY and FYNNEI. The V end was cut by 6 bases, the J end by 0 bases, with 19 bases between. As DNA, the CDR3 is TGTGCCAGCAGCTCCCCTCCTAGCAAATATAGCACAGATACGCAGTATTTT. Its protein product is CASSSPPSKYSTDTQYF.

This clonotype came up a few times. CDR3 DNA sequence: TGCGCCAGCAGCGAGACAGGCACCTACGAGCAGTACTTC. This sequence encodes CASSETGTYEQYF. This rearrangement joins TRBV5-1 to TRBJ2-7; D is possibly TRBD1 (6 bases). The V gene lost 4 bases and the J gene lost 2 bases, with 10 bases spanning the gap. Germline V gives CDR1 SGHRS, CDR2 YFSETQ. The CDR3 is 13 amino acids.

This rearrangement joins TRBV5-1 to TRBJ2-1, with 8 bases identical to TRBD2. Germline V gives CDR1 SGHRS, CDR2 YFSETQ. CDR3 length: 16 residues. Losses at the gene ends were 0 bases for V and 4 bases for J; bases not matched to a gene: 6. The CDR3 loop reads CASSLGASGPYNEQFF. Here the CDR3 DNA reads TGCGCCAGCAGCTTGGGTGCTAGCGGGCCGTACAATGAGCAGTTCTTC.

The chain carries TRBV29-1 and TRBJ2-3, with 10 bases fitting TRBD2. Germline V gene lookup returns CDR1 SQVTM and CDR2 ANQGSEA. V gave up 1 base and J gave up 5 bases; unmatched junction bases: 3. CDR3 length: 14 residues. DNA for the CDR3: TGCAGCGTTGAAGTAGCGGGAGGTGGAGATACGCAGTATTTT. Amino acid sequence: CSVEVAGGGDTQYF.

This clonotype has just a few counts. The J gene is TRBJ2-7, the V gene TRBV10-3, with TRBD1 identical over 7 bases. V shed 0 bases, J shed 0 bases, and the junction held 5 bases outside the gene matches. The CDR3 is made up of 16 amino acids. Looked up from germline, CDR1 is ENHRY and CDR2 is SYGVKD. The CDR3 DNA follows: TGTGCCATCAGTGAGTCGACAGGGTTAAGCTCCTACGAGCAGTACTTC. This translates into CAISESTGLSSYEQYF.

There are many counts of this clonotype. The chain is built from TRBV29-1 and TRBJ1-1; TRBD1 is a possible D gene (5 bases). The V end lost 7 bases, the J end lost 6 bases, and 6 bases lay between the germline ends. The germline V gene encodes CDR1 SQVTM and CDR2 ANQGSEA. There are 9 residues in the CDR3. CDR3: CSAGPEAFF. Here the CDR3 DNA reads TGCAGCGCGGGACCTGAAGCTTTCTTT.